This TCR beta chain was captured by sequencing in a study of cytomegalovirus exposure and HLA in healthy donors. Germline lookup yields CDR1 MNHNS and CDR2 SASEGT. The V end lost 5 bases, the J end lost 0 bases, and 14 bases lay between the germline ends. This CDR3 comprises 15 residues. The PCR had 60 Vbeta and 13 Jbeta primers. The data were produced by immunoSEQ multiplex PCR, yet TCRdb's version contains in-frame clones alone and is incomplete. The sample includes about 82,000 clones, over 75% of them seen just once. This chain joins TRBV6-1 and TRBJ2-7; D is undetermined. Sequenced: PBMCs. The source of this sequence is a human donor in good health. The CDR3 sequence is CASSFKTHSSYEQYF. The DNA of the CDR3 is TGTGCCAGCAGTTTCAAGACCCACAGCTCCTACGAGCAGTACTTC.